The 20 T cell receptor beta chains in this list originate from one sample, sequenced in a study of PD-1 blockade in classical Hodgkin lymphoma. Only in-frame clones appear in the TCRdb table, and some are missing; sequencing was by immunoSEQ multiplex PCR. The sample lists about 27,000 clones, 88% seen once, with around 6.7% in the top ten. All patients relapsed after autologous stem cell transplantation, and brentuximab vedotin exposure varied. The CD8+ T cells came from thawed PBMCs through magnetic negative selection. Sequencing was performed on CD8+ T cells from blood, taken at baseline. Receptor source: a human donor with classical Hodgkin lymphoma.

As regards this clone: This likely comes from a read error, as the CDR3 has no conserved phenylalanine or tryptophan at its end. Because the CDR3's place on the DNA is in doubt, the DNA is left out and the CDR3 is given as listed by TCRdb. The chain recombines TRBV21-1 with TRBJ1-4; no DNA check was done on the table's D call, TRBD1. TRBV21-1 is deemed a pseudogene. Ends included, the CDR3 has 13 residues. This CDR3 is CASSKDGRTGEIV.

This clone was recorded only once. This chain links TRBV7-9 with TRBJ2-1, with D tentatively TRBD2 (5 bases). This CDR3 is 15 amino acids long. Germline V CDR1 and CDR2: SEHNR, FQNEAQ (reference sequence). V lost 6 bases, J lost 9 bases, and 21 bases lay in between. The CDR3 DNA reads as TGTGCCAGCAGATCCAGGTGGGAGCAAGAAGGTGAGCAGTTCTTC. It is translated as CASRSRWEQEGEQFF.

The chain combines TRBV9 with TRBJ2-7; D possibly matches TRBD1 or TRBD2 (5 bases each). V was trimmed by 3 bases and J by 3 bases, leaving 13 bases between them. This CDR3 has 14 amino acids. Germline assignment: CDR1 SGDLS and CDR2 YYNGEE. CDR3 protein: CASSGRGDGYEQYF. In nucleotides, the CDR3 is TGTGCCAGCAGCGGTCGAGGGGACGGCTACGAGCAGTACTTC.

This clone was observed a few times. The gene calls are TRBV27 and TRBJ2-5; 8 nucleotides match TRBD1. V lost 5 bases, J lost 10 bases, and 12 bases stayed unmatched. CDR1 is MNHEY and CDR2 is SMNVEV in the germline V gene (reference sequence). This CDR3 spans 14 amino acids. CDR3 amino acids: CASSPPGQVQGQYF. CDR3 coding DNA: TGTGCCAGCAGTCCTCCGGGACAGGTCCAGGGCCAGTACTTC.

V usage is TRBV9 and J usage is TRBJ2-1, with a possible D match to TRBD2 (6 bases). The CDR3 is 12 residues long. V was cut by 3 bases and J by 13 bases, with 14 bases left in between. Germline loops: CDR1 SGDLS, CDR2 YYNGEE. The CDR3: CASSESAGVQFF. As DNA, the CDR3 is TGTGCCAGCAGCGAATCAGCGGGCGTTCAGTTCTTC.

This clone was detected once. The rearrangement joins TRBV7-3 to TRBJ2-1, with D unclear. The CDR3 runs to 14 residues. V lost 5 bases to trimming and J lost 8 bases, with 16 bases between them. CDR1 SGHTA and CDR2 FQGTGA come from the germline V gene. The CDR3 here is CASSPNPSPDEQFF. As DNA, the CDR3 is TGTGCCAGCAGCCCAAACCCCTCCCCGGATGAGCAGTTCTTC.

The V gene is TRBV7-6, the J gene TRBJ2-1; 9 positions match TRBD2. CDR1 is SGHVS, CDR2 FNYEAQ, per germline. V trimming: 1 base; J trimming: 5 bases; junction bases outside the gene matches: 12. This CDR3 has 18 amino acids. The CDR3 reads CASSLDPWTSARDNEQFF. CDR3 in DNA: TGTGCCAGCAGCTTAGACCCCTGGACTAGCGCTCGGGACAATGAGCAGTTCTTC.

The CDR3 DNA reads TGTGCCAGCAGCTCCCGTAATGATAAGCAGTTCTTC. Protein product: CASSSRNDKQFF. The rearrangement joins TRBV5-4 to TRBJ2-1; D is undetermined. Trimming removed 3 bases from V and 11 bases from J, with 12 bases in between. Germline loops: CDR1 SGHNT, CDR2 YYREEE (reference sequence). The CDR3 covers 12 residues. The entire variable domain, with the rest obtained from reference TRBV5-4 and TRBJ2-1, is as follows: ETGVTQSPTHLIKTRGQQVTLRCSSQSGHNTVSWYQQALGQGPQFIFQYYREEENGRGNFPPRFSGLQFPNYSSELNVNALELDDSALYLCASSSRNDKQFFGPGTRLTVL.

This chain joins TRBV28 and TRBJ2-7; D is tentatively TRBD1 or TRBD2 (6 bases each). V lost 8 bases and J lost 6, with 20 bases in between. The CDR3 is 14 amino acids. Germline CDR1 reads MDHEN; CDR2 reads SYDVKM. The CDR3, as DNA: TGTGCCAGCCGGGCGCTAGGGGGGTCGGGCGAGCAGTACTTC. Protein product: CASRALGGSGEQYF.

This clone was seen more than once but under ten times. The V gene is TRBV27, the J gene TRBJ1-1; D is unresolved. Germline assignment: CDR1 MNHEY and CDR2 SMNVEV (reference sequence). The ends were cut back, 3 bases at V and 8 bases at J, with 10 bases in the middle. The CDR3 has 12 residues. The CDR3 loop is CASSFFGQEAFF. The CDR3, as DNA: TGTGCCAGCAGTTTTTTCGGGCAGGAAGCTTTCTTT.

This rearrangement joins TRBV28 to TRBJ2-7, with D possibly being TRBD2 (6 bases). The V end was cut by 5 bases, the J end by 7 bases, with 15 bases between. Germline V lookup: CDR1 MDHEN, CDR2 SYDVKM. CDR3 size: 13 residues. For the CDR3, the DNA is TGTGCCAGCAGTCTCCGGGAGCAGAGGGAGCAGTACTTC. It codes for CASSLREQREQYF.

The V call is TRBV2, the J call TRBJ2-5; perhaps TRBD1 as D (6 bases). V shed 7 bases and J shed 5 bases, with 14 bases lying between them. From germline, CDR1 is SNHLY and CDR2 FYNNEI. The CDR3 spans 13 residues. The chain's CDR3 is CASKTGSGETQYF. CDR3 DNA sequence: TGTGCCAGCAAAACAGGGTCGGGGGAGACCCAGTACTTC.

The rearrangement uses TRBV4-1 and TRBJ2-1; D tentatively reads TRBD1 or TRBD2 (5 bases each). Trimming removed 0 bases at V and 7 bases at J, with 10 bases between. CDR3 length: 14 amino acids. Germline V gene lookup returns CDR1 MGHRA and CDR2 YSYEKL. CDR3 bases: TGCGCCAGCAGCCAAGAGCCGGGACCTAATGAGCAGTTCTTC. Amino acid sequence: CASSQEPGPNEQFF.

The chain combines TRBV2 with TRBJ2-7, with D possibly TRBD2 on 5 matching bases. V was shortened by 4 bases and J by 0 bases, with 16 bases between the two germline ends. Looked up from germline, CDR1 is SNHLY and CDR2 is FYNNEI. The CDR3 consists of 16 residues. The CDR3, as DNA: TGTGCCAGCAGTGGCCTCCCTAGCCGTAGCTCCTACGAGCAGTACTTC. This translates into CASSGLPSRSSYEQYF. Based on the CDR3 plus reference TRBV2 and TRBJ2-7, the full variable domain is EPEVTQTPSHQVTQMGQEVILRCVPISNHLYFYWYRQILGQKVEFLVSFYNNEISEKSEIFDDQFSVERPDGSNFTLKIRSTKLEDSAMYFCASSGLPSRSSYEQYFGPGTRLTVT.

The V and J genes are TRBV10-3 and TRBJ1-1; perhaps TRBD1 as D (5 bases). The germline V gene encodes CDR1 ENHRY and CDR2 SYGVKD. Trimming took 3 bases from V and 3 from J, leaving 14 bases between them. The CDR3 extends over 15 amino acids. The CDR3 DNA is TGTGCCATCAGTGATTCAGACAGCTACGACACTGAAGCTTTCTTT. It translates to CAISDSDSYDTEAFF.

This chain uses TRBV27 with TRBJ2-3; TRBD2 agrees at 7 bases. CDR1 and CDR2 (germline): MNHEY, SMNVEV (reference sequence). The V and J ends lost 3 bases and 4 bases, in that order; junction bases with no gene match: 4. The CDR3 length is 14 residues. The CDR3 region is CASSFKRGPDTQYF. CDR3 nucleotides: TGTGCCAGCAGTTTCAAGCGGGGCCCAGATACGCAGTATTTT.

The chain carries TRBV28 and TRBJ2-1, with 11 bases aligning to TRBD2. The CDR3 is 19 amino acids. J gave up 5 bases and V 5 bases, and 17 bases lay outside the gene matches. The germline gives CDR1 MDHEN, CDR2 SYDVKM. The CDR3 DNA sequence: TGTGCCAGCAGTACCAAATTCGCTACCGGGACTAGCGGACACAATGAGCAGTTCTTC. Its translation: CASSTKFATGTSGHNEQFF.

The V call is TRBV6-1, the J call TRBJ1-2; D is undetermined. V lost 10 bases to trimming and J lost 5 bases, with 11 bases between them. This CDR3 is 11 amino acids long. Germline V gene data show CDR1 as MNHNS and CDR2 as SASEGT. The CDR3 loop reads CATLMFYGYTF. As DNA, the CDR3 is TGTGCCACCTTGATGTTTTATGGCTACACCTTC.

The gene calls are TRBV20-1 and TRBJ1-1, with D tentatively TRBD1 (5 bases). This CDR3 contains 11 residues. Looked up from germline, CDR1 is DFQATT and CDR2 is SNEGSKA (reference sequence). V lost 0 bases, J lost 10 bases, and 9 bases lay in between. The CDR3 bases are TGCAGTGCTAGAGAGGGGGGTGGAGCTTTCTTT. Amino acid sequence: CSAREGGGAFF.

The J gene is TRBJ2-1, the V gene TRBV6-4; 14 bases map to TRBD2. Germline V gene data show CDR1 as MRHNA and CDR2 as SNTAGT. V shed 5 bases and J 9 bases; nucleotides not matched to a gene: 12. The CDR3 covers 17 residues. The CDR3 DNA sequence: TGTGCCAGCAGTCGCAACCCGGGACTAGCGGGAGTCAGTGAGCAGTTCTTC. It yields the protein CASSRNPGLAGVSEQFF.